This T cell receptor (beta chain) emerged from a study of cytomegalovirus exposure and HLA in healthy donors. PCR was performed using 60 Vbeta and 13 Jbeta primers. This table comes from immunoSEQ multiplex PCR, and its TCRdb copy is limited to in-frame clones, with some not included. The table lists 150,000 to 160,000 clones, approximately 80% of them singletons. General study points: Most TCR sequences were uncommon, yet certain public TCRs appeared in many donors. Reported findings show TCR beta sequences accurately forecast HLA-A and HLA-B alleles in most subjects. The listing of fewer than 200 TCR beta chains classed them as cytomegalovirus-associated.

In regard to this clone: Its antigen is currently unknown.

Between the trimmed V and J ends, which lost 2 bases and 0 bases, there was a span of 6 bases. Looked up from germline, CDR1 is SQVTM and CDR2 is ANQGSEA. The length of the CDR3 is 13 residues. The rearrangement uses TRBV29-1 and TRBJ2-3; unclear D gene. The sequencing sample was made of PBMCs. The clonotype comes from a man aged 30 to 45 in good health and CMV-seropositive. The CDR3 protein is CSVEQASTDTQYF. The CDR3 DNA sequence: TGCAGCGTTGAACAGGCGAGCACAGATACGCAGTATTTT.